This T cell receptor beta chain derives from a study of identifying expanded T cells in peripheral blood. Germline CDR1 reads KGHSH; CDR2 reads LQKENI. This CDR3 comprises 16 residues. J gave up 5 bases and V 3 bases, and 9 bases lay outside the gene matches. Only in-frame clones appear in the TCRdb table, and some are missing; sequencing was by immunoSEQ multiplex PCR. The table records under 95,000 clones, 89% of them present only once. Specimen: blood. This TCR was sampled from a person aged 18-70 years in good health. J is TRBJ1-4 and V is TRBV18; 7 bases are a match to TRBD1. In DNA, the CDR3 is TGTGCCAGCTCACCCGACCCGGGACAGCGAAATGAAAAACTGTTTTTT. This gives the protein CASSPDPGQRNEKLFF. The variable domain in full, completed from reference TRBV18 and TRBJ1-4, reads NAGVMQNPRHLVRRRGQEARLRCSPMKGHSHVYWYRQLPEEGLKFMVYLQKENIIDESGMPKERFSAEFPKEGPSILRIQQVVRGDSAAYFCASSPDPGQRNEKLFFGSGTQLSVL.